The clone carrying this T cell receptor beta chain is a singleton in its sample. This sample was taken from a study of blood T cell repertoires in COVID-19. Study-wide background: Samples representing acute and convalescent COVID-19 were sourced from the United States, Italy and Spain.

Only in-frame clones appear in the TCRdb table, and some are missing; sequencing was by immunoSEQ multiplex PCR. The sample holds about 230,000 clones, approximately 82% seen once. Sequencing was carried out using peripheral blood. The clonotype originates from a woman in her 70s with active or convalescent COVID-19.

CDR3 nucleotides: TGTGCCAGCAGTTTTGATACAGGGCAGGCCTATAATTCACCCCTCCACTTT. The encoded protein is CASSFDTGQAYNSPLHF. The chain links TRBV28 to TRBJ1-6; D perhaps matches TRBD1 (6 bases). The CDR3 extends over 17 amino acids. V lost 3 bases and J lost 2, with 14 bases in between. The germline V gene has CDR1 MDHEN and CDR2 SYDVKM.